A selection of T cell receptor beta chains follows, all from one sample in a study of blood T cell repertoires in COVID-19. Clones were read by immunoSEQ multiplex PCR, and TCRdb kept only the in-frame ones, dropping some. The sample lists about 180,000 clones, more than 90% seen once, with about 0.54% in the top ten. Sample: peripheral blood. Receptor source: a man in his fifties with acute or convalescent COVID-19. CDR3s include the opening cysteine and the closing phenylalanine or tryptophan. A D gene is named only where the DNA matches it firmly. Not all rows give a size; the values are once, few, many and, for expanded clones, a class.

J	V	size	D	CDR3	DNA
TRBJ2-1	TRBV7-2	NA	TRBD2	CASSYPTSGGPSYNEQFF	TGTGCCAGCAGCTACCCGACTAGCGGGGGACCCTCCTACAATGAGCAGTTCTTC
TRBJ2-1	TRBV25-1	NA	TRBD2	CASSAAVGGRPSGNEQFF	TGTGCCAGCAGCGCCGCGGTGGGCGGGAGGCCGAGTGGCAATGAGCAGTTCTTC
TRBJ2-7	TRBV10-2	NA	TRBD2	CASRAGVAYEQYF	TGCGCCAGCAGAGCGGGAGTAGCGTACGAGCAGTACTTC
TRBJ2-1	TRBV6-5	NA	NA	CASSYGLSSYNEQFF	TGTGCCAGCAGTTACGGGCTCAGTTCCTACAATGAGCAGTTCTTC
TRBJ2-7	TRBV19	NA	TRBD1	CASSRDRGRYEQYF	TGTGCCAGTTCCCGGGACAGGGGACGCTACGAGCAGTACTTC
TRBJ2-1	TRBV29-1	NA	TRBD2	CSVVLAPYYNEQFF	TGCAGCGTTGTACTAGCGCCTTACTACAATGAGCAGTTCTTC
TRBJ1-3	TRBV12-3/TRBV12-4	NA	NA	CASSFGLMDTIYF	TGTGCCAGCAGTTTTGGCCTGATGGACACCATATATTTT
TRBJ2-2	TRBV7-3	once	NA	CASSSGVDTGELFF	TGTGCCAGCAGCTCCGGAGTGGACACCGGGGAGCTGTTTTTT
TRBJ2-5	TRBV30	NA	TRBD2	CAWGTRQETQYF	TGTGCCTGGGGGACTAGACAAGAGACCCAGTACTTC
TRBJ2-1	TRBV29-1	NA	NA	CSVETDSYNEQFF	TGCAGCGTTGAAACCGACAGTTACAATGAGCAGTTCTTC
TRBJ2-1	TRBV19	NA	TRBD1	CASSILEGAPFNEQFF	TGTGCCAGTAGTATACTAGAGGGGGCCCCCTTCAATGAGCAGTTCTTC
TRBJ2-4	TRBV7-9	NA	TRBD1	CASSLGQGGKNIQYF	TGTGCCAGCAGCTTAGGACAGGGTGGGAAAAACATTCAGTACTTC
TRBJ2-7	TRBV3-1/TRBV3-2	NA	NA	CVSSQEVAVSYEQYF	TGTGTCAGCAGCCAAGAGGTGGCAGTCTCCTACGAGCAGTACTTC
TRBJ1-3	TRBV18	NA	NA	CASSTPQLSGNTIYF	TGTGCCAGCTCGACTCCGCAGCTCTCTGGAAACACCATATATTTT
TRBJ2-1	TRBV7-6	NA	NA	CASSPILSGEQFF	TGTGCCAGCAGCCCCATACTAAGCGGTGAGCAGTTCTTC
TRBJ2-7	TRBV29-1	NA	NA	CSVVGGLLYEQYF	TGCAGCGTTGTCGGGGGGCTACTCTACGAGCAGTACTTC
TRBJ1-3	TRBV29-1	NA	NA	CSAHGGNTIYF	TGCAGCGCCCACGGGGGAAACACCATATATTTT
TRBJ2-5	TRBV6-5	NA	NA	CASHQAMGETQYF	TGTGCCAGTCATCAGGCGATGGGAGAGACCCAGTACTTC
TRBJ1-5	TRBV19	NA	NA	CASSIGGHLSNQPQHF	TGTGCCAGTAGTATAGGGGGACACCTTAGCAATCAGCCCCAGCATTTT
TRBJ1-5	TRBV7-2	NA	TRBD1	CASSLASGGGQPQHF	TGTGCCAGCAGCTTAGCCTCAGGGGGCGGTCAGCCCCAGCATTTT
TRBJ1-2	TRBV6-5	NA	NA	CASSYSFRGINYGYTF	TGTGCCAGCAGTTACTCTTTCAGGGGTATCAACTATGGCTACACCTTC
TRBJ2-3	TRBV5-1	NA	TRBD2	CASSLLGRAPDTQYF	TGCGCCAGCAGCTTGTTAGGGAGGGCCCCAGATACGCAGTATTTT
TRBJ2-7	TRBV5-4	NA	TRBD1	CASSRMDRVRYEQYF	TGTGCCAGCAGCCGCATGGACAGGGTACGGTACGAGCAGTACTTC
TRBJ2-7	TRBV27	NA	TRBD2	CASSFVLAGAYEQYF	TGTGCCAGCAGTTTTGTCCTAGCGGGAGCGTACGAGCAGTACTTC
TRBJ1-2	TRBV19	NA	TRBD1	CASRTGRPYGYTF	TGTGCCAGTAGGACAGGGAGACCATATGGCTACACCTTC
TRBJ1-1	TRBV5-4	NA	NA	CASSRRGAEGTEAFF	TGTGCCAGCAGCCGGCGGGGGGCAGAAGGCACTGAAGCTTTCTTT
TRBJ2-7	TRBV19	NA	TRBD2	CASRISGSGEQYF	TGTGCCAGTAGAATCAGCGGGAGTGGAGAGCAGTACTTC
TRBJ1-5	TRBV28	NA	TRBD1	CATEGGAVNQPQHF	TGTGCCACTGAAGGGGGCGCGGTCAATCAGCCCCAGCATTTT
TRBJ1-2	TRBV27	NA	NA	CASRENLSGGYTF	TGTGCCAGCAGGGAAAACCTCAGCGGGGGCTACACCTTC
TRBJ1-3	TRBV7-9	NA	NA	CASSYEDRVYSGNTIYF	TGTGCCAGCAGCTACGAGGACAGAGTATATTCTGGAAACACCATATATTTT
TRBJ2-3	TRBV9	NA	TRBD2	CASSFRLAGDGSDTQYF	TGTGCCAGCAGCTTTAGACTAGCGGGAGATGGATCGGATACGCAGTATTTT
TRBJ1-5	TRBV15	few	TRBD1	CATSRRDRGFNQPQHF	TGTGCCACCAGCAGGAGGGACAGGGGGTTCAATCAGCCCCAGCATTTT
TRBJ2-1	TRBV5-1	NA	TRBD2	CASSEDLAESYNEQFF	TGCGCCAGCAGCGAAGACCTAGCGGAGTCCTACAATGAGCAGTTCTTC
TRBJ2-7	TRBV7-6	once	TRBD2	CASSRIAGGEQYF	TGTGCCAGCAGCCGAATAGCGGGAGGCGAGCAGTACTTC
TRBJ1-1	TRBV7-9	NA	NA	CASSLARGGNTEAFF	TGTGCCAGCAGCTTAGCTCGGGGAGGTAACACTGAAGCTTTCTTT
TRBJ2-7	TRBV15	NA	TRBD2	CATSRDLASGRGYEQYF	TGTGCCACCAGCAGAGATTTGGCTAGCGGGAGGGGATACGAGCAGTACTTC
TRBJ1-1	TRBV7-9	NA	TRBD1	CASSLGGGADTEAFF	TGTGCCAGCAGCTTAGGAGGGGGCGCCGACACTGAAGCTTTCTTT
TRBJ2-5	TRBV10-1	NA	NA	CASSDRGLQETQYF	TGCGCCAGCAGTGACAGGGGTCTACAAGAGACCCAGTACTTC
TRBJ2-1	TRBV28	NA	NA	CASSLTDPHNEQFF	TGTGCCAGCAGTTTGACAGACCCTCACAATGAGCAGTTCTTC
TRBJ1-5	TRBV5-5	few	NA	CASSPAGSNQPQHF	TGTGCCAGCAGCCCGGCGGGCAGCAATCAGCCCCAGCATTTT
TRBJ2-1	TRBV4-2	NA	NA	CASSQDRGTASNEQFF	TGTGCCAGCAGCCAAGATCGGGGGACTGCAAGCAATGAGCAGTTCTTC
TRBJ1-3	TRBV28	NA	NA	CAPREGKGGNTIYF	TGTGCTCCTAGGGAGGGCAAAGGGGGAAACACCATATATTTT
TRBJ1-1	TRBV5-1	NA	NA	CASSLSGRNTEAFF	TGCGCCAGCAGCTTGTCGGGAAGGAACACTGAAGCTTTCTTT
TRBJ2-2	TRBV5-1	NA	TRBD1	CASSLRVGRGLGDTGELFF	TGCGCCAGCAGCCTCCGCGTGGGCAGGGGGCTCGGAGACACCGGGGAGCTGTTTTTT
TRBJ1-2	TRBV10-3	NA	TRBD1	CAIRGQGDGYTF	TGTGCCATCAGGGGACAGGGCGATGGCTACACCTTC
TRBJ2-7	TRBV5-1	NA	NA	CASSLVGDNWNEQYF	TGCGCCAGCAGCTTGGTTGGGGACAACTGGAACGAGCAGTACTTC
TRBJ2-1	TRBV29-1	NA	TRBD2	CSADGTSVDEQFF	TGCAGCGCTGACGGGACTAGCGTCGATGAGCAGTTCTTC
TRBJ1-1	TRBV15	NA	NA	CATSRLGQLGTEAFF	TGTGCCACCAGCAGACTTGGACAGTTAGGCACTGAAGCTTTCTTT
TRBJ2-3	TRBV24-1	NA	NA	CAVGNTGSYTQYF	TGTGCCGTCGGGAACACCGGATCGTATACGCAGTATTTT